These T cell receptor beta chains were read from a single sample in a study of T cells in Graves' hyperthyroidism and ophthalmopathy. TCRdb analysed the multiplex PCR reads with MiXCR anew, one entry per CDR3 protein. This table has hundreds of thousands of distinct CDR3 sequences, around 38% appearing once. Material for sequencing was blood. These receptors were taken from a man aged 18 to 30 with Graves' hyperthyroidism. Each CDR3 is given with its conserved first and last residue. Each record gives: clone size, D gene, J gene, V gene, CDR3 DNA, CDR3 protein. A D gene is named only where the DNA matches it firmly. The listing skips clone size in some rows; elsewhere it reads once, few, many or a size class.

abundance: NA
d_gene: NA
j_gene: TRBJ2-5
v_gene: TRBV6-5
CDR3nt: TGTGCCAGCAGTTATTTCCGGGACTCCGGGGAGCAGTACTTC
CDR3aa: CASSYFRDSGEQYF

abundance: many
d_gene: TRBD1
j_gene: TRBJ2-2
v_gene: TRBV10-2
CDR3nt: TGCGCCAGCAGTGAGTTCACAGGGGCGTCCGGGGAGCTGTTTTTT
CDR3aa: CASSEFTGASGELFF

abundance: few
d_gene: NA
j_gene: TRBJ2-7
v_gene: TRBV25-1
CDR3nt: TGTGCCAGCATACCAAGCTCCTACAATGAGCAGTACTTC
CDR3aa: CASIPSSYNEQYF

abundance: few
d_gene: NA
j_gene: TRBJ1-5
v_gene: TRBV5-6
CDR3nt: TGTGCCAGCACGGTGAGAGGTAGCAATCAGCCCCAGCATTTT
CDR3aa: CASTVRGSNQPQHF

abundance: NA
d_gene: NA
j_gene: TRBJ1-1
v_gene: TRBV20-1
CDR3nt: TGCAGTGTCAGGAGGGGGGGGGCTTTCTTT
CDR3aa: CSVRRGGAFF

abundance: many
d_gene: NA
j_gene: TRBJ2-6
v_gene: TRBV29-1
CDR3nt: TGCAGCGTTCAACAGGGAGGTACTGGGGCCAACGTCCTGACTTTC
CDR3aa: CSVQQGGTGANVLTF

abundance: NA
d_gene: TRBD1
j_gene: TRBJ1-5
v_gene: TRBV19
CDR3nt: TGTGCCGGACCTGAGTCGACTGGACAGGGGGATCAGCCCCAGCATTTT
CDR3aa: CAGPESTGQGDQPQHF

abundance: NA
d_gene: NA
j_gene: TRBJ1-6
v_gene: TRBV7-8
CDR3nt: TGTGCCAGCAGCTGGGGCCGGGACCTAATAACCCTCCACTTT
CDR3aa: CASSWGRDLITLHF

abundance: NA
d_gene: NA
j_gene: TRBJ1-1
v_gene: TRBV7-2
CDR3nt: TGCGCCAGCAGCCATCCCGCCCGGGGGGATACTGAAGCTTTCTTT
CDR3aa: CASSHPARGDTEAFF

abundance: NA
d_gene: TRBD1
j_gene: TRBJ1-6
v_gene: TRBV5-1
CDR3nt: TGCGCCAGCAGCTTGGACAGGGGAAAGAATTCACCCCTCCACTTT
CDR3aa: CASSLDRGKNSPLHF

abundance: many
d_gene: NA
j_gene: TRBJ1-1
v_gene: TRBV15
CDR3nt: TGTGCCACCAGCAGATATTACCGCATGAACACTGAAGCTTTCTTT
CDR3aa: CATSRYYRMNTEAFF

abundance: many
d_gene: NA
j_gene: TRBJ2-6
v_gene: TRBV19
CDR3nt: TGTGCCAGTAGTCGAAATGGGGCCAACGTCCTGACTTTC
CDR3aa: CASSRNGANVLTF

abundance: NA
d_gene: NA
j_gene: TRBJ1-1
v_gene: TRBV6-6
CDR3nt: TGTGCCAGCAGTCCCGCGTCCCTATTCGTCGTTGCCGCTGAAGCTTTCTTT
CDR3aa: CASSPASLFVVAAEAFF

abundance: NA
d_gene: TRBD1
j_gene: TRBJ2-5
v_gene: TRBV13
CDR3nt: TGTGCCAGCAGTCCCCGGGACAGGGGTCCCCAGGAGACCCAGTACTTC
CDR3aa: CASSPRDRGPQETQYF

abundance: few
d_gene: NA
j_gene: TRBJ2-7
v_gene: TRBV20-1
CDR3nt: TGCAGTGCTGGCAGCCCTACCTACGAGCAGTACTTC
CDR3aa: CSAGSPTYEQYF

abundance: many
d_gene: NA
j_gene: TRBJ2-7
v_gene: TRBV10-3
CDR3nt: TGTGCCATCAGTGAGAATCGGCAGGTAACCTACGAGCAGTACTTC
CDR3aa: CAISENRQVTYEQYF

abundance: NA
d_gene: TRBD2
j_gene: TRBJ2-5
v_gene: TRBV7-2
CDR3nt: TGTGCCAGCAGCTTAGATGCGGGGGGTGCTGAGGAGACCCAGTACTTC
CDR3aa: CASSLDAGGAEETQYF

abundance: NA
d_gene: NA
j_gene: TRBJ1-1
v_gene: TRBV20-1
CDR3nt: TGCAGGGGGGGTATAGGCAGGAACACTGAAGCTTTCTTT
CDR3aa: CRGGIGRNTEAFF

abundance: many
d_gene: NA
j_gene: TRBJ1-1
v_gene: TRBV20-1
CDR3nt: TGCAGTGCTCAAACGGGACACACTGAAGCTTTCTTT
CDR3aa: CSAQTGHTEAFF

abundance: NA
d_gene: NA
j_gene: TRBJ2-3
v_gene: TRBV7-2
CDR3nt: TGTGCCAGCAGCCCGGGGACGCCGGATACGCAGTATTTT
CDR3aa: CASSPGTPDTQYF

abundance: NA
d_gene: NA
j_gene: TRBJ1-1
v_gene: TRBV20-1
CDR3nt: TGCAGTGCTAGAGACCATTTCTTT
CDR3aa: CSARDHFF

abundance: NA
d_gene: NA
j_gene: TRBJ2-5
v_gene: TRBV6-1
CDR3nt: TGTGCCAGCAGTGAGACAGGTTACGAGACCCAGTACTTC
CDR3aa: CASSETGYETQYF

abundance: NA
d_gene: NA
j_gene: TRBJ1-1
v_gene: TRBV7-9
CDR3nt: TGTGCCAGCAGCTTAGGACACGGGAGGATCGAAGCTTTCTTT
CDR3aa: CASSLGHGRIEAFF

abundance: NA
d_gene: TRBD2
j_gene: TRBJ2-7
v_gene: TRBV29-1
CDR3nt: TGCAGCGTGATCGGGACTAGCGGGAGATACGAGCAGTACTTC
CDR3aa: CSVIGTSGRYEQYF

abundance: NA
d_gene: NA
j_gene: TRBJ1-2
v_gene: TRBV25-1
CDR3nt: TGTGCCAGCAGTTTCTCTCCCATCTATGGCTGCACCTTC
CDR3aa: CASSFSPIYGCTF

abundance: NA
d_gene: TRBD1
j_gene: TRBJ2-2
v_gene: TRBV19
CDR3nt: TGTGCCATCGAGGACAGGGCCAGAACCGGGGAGCTGTTTTTT
CDR3aa: CAIEDRARTGELFF

abundance: few
d_gene: TRBD1
j_gene: TRBJ2-7
v_gene: TRBV7-8
CDR3nt: TGTGCCAGCAGCCCTAGCCTGCCGGGACAGGAATACTCTCTCGAGCAGTACTTC
CDR3aa: CASSPSLPGQEYSLEQYF

abundance: few
d_gene: TRBD1
j_gene: TRBJ2-1
v_gene: TRBV10-3
CDR3nt: TGTGCCATCAAGGGACAGGGAAACGAGCAGTTCTTC
CDR3aa: CAIKGQGNEQFF

abundance: many
d_gene: NA
j_gene: TRBJ1-2
v_gene: TRBV20-1
CDR3nt: TGCAGTGCTAGAGAGGAGGGCGGCTACACCTTC
CDR3aa: CSAREEGGYTF

abundance: NA
d_gene: NA
j_gene: TRBJ2-3
v_gene: TRBV29-1
CDR3nt: TGCAGCGCCCGCGGTAGCGGTGCTAGCACAGATACGCAGTATTTT
CDR3aa: CSARGSGASTDTQYF

abundance: NA
d_gene: TRBD1
j_gene: TRBJ1-5
v_gene: TRBV6-5
CDR3nt: TGTGCCAGCAGTTATCAACAGGGGCTAGATCAGCCCCAGCATTTT
CDR3aa: CASSYQQGLDQPQHF

abundance: NA
d_gene: NA
j_gene: TRBJ2-5
v_gene: TRBV29-1
CDR3nt: TGCAGCGCACAGCTCCAAGAGACCCAGTACTTC
CDR3aa: CSAQLQETQYF

abundance: many
d_gene: NA
j_gene: TRBJ1-6
v_gene: TRBV19
CDR3nt: TGTGCCAGTAGTATAGGCGAAGGGGTCGGCTCACCCCTCCACTTT
CDR3aa: CASSIGEGVGSPLHF

abundance: NA
d_gene: TRBD1
j_gene: TRBJ1-2
v_gene: TRBV7-2
CDR3nt: TGTGCCAGCAGCTTAGAAGGGCAGGGGGCGCGTGGCTACACCTTC
CDR3aa: CASSLEGQGARGYTF

abundance: many
d_gene: TRBD2
j_gene: TRBJ2-7
v_gene: TRBV24-1
CDR3nt: TGTGCCACCAGTGTCACTAGCGGGGGGCCTCCCGAGCAGTACTTC
CDR3aa: CATSVTSGGPPEQYF

abundance: NA
d_gene: TRBD2
j_gene: TRBJ2-2
v_gene: TRBV20-1
CDR3nt: TGCAGTGCTAGCGACGGGAGGGAAGCCGGGGAGCTGTTTTTT
CDR3aa: CSASDGREAGELFF

abundance: NA
d_gene: TRBD2
j_gene: TRBJ2-7
v_gene: TRBV30
CDR3nt: TGTGCCTGGAGTGACGGACGCGGGGGGGAGCAGTACTTC
CDR3aa: CAWSDGRGGEQYF